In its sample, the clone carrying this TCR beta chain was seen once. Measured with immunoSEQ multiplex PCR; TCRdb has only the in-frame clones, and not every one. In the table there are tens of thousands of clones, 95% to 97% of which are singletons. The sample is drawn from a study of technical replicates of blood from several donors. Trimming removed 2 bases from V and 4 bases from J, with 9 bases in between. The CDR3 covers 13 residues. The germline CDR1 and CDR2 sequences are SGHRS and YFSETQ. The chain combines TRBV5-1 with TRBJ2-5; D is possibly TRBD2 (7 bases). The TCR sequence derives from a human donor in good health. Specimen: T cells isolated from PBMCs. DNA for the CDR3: TGCGCCAGCAGCTTAGGGGGGGCAGAGACCCAGTACTTC. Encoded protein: CASSLGGAETQYF.